Below are 30 T cell receptor beta chains sequenced from a single sample in a study of shared clonotypes between healthy human individuals. Assay used: immunoSEQ multiplex PCR; TCRdb lists only in-frame clones, some missing. The sample consists of fewer than 1.8 million clones, 97% to 99% of them appearing once. The sample comprised naive CD4+ T cells sorted from blood. Regarding subset: CD45RA+ positively selected. The source of these receptors is a man aged 25 to 40 in good health.

The rearrangement uses TRBV28 and TRBJ2-2, with 8 bases fitting TRBD2. V lost 1 base, J lost 4 bases, and 11 bases stayed unmatched. Germline V gene sequence: CDR1 MDHEN, CDR2 SYDVKM. There are 18 residues in the CDR3. The CDR3 loop is CASSLSGTRPLSTGELFF. CDR3 bases: TGTGCCAGCAGTTTATCTGGGACTAGGCCCCTAAGCACCGGGGAGCTGTTTTTT.

V and J are TRBV27 and TRBJ1-2; TRBD1 agrees at 7 bases. The V and J ends lost 5 bases and 3 bases, in that order; junction bases with no gene match: 12. Germline lookup yields CDR1 MNHEY and CDR2 SMNVEV (reference sequence). This CDR3 has 16 amino acids. CDR3 sequence: CASSPYFRQGDYGYTF. The DNA of the CDR3 is TGTGCCAGCAGTCCCTATTTCCGACAGGGTGACTATGGCTACACCTTC.

This chain links TRBV5-6 with TRBJ1-2, with 8 bases aligning to TRBD1. After removal of 3 bases from V and 4 bases from J, the junction contained 5 bases not matched to a gene. CDR1 is SGHDT and CDR2 is YYEEEE in the germline V gene. CDR3 length: 14 residues. This chain's CDR3 is CASSSRTGSYGYTF. CDR3 DNA sequence: TGTGCCAGCAGCTCAAGGACAGGGTCCTATGGCTACACCTTC.

This clone was seen once. The chain joins TRBV5-1 to TRBJ1-1, with 7 bases identical to TRBD1. This CDR3 is 13 amino acids long. The trim removed 7 bases at V and 3 bases at J, leaving 6 bases unmatched. The germline V gene encodes CDR1 SGHRS and CDR2 YFSETQ. The CDR3 region is CASRQGRDTEAFF. The DNA of the CDR3 is TGCGCCAGCCGACAGGGTCGAGACACTGAAGCTTTCTTT.

The chain employs TRBV5-5 and TRBJ2-7; TRBD1 is a possible D gene (5 bases). The CDR3 spans 14 residues. The V gene's germline CDR1 is SGHKS and CDR2 YYEKEE (reference sequence). The germline V and J ends were trimmed by 2 bases and 3 bases, with 12 bases remaining between them. CDR3 nucleotides: TGTGCCAGCAGCTTATCTGACAGATACTACGAGCAGTACTTC. It codes for CASSLSDRYYEQYF.

This chain connects TRBV19 to TRBJ2-7, with TRBD1 identical over 10 bases. Germline values: CDR1 LNHDA, CDR2 SQIVND (reference sequence). The ends lost 2 bases at V and 5 bases at J; junction bases unmatched: 3. The CDR3 is 14 amino acids. The CDR3 loop reads CASSIRQGAHEQYF. CDR3 coding DNA: TGTGCCAGTAGTATACGACAGGGGGCCCACGAGCAGTACTTC.

The chain combines TRBV15 with TRBJ2-5, with D perhaps TRBD2 (5 bases). CDR1 is LNHNV, CDR2 YYDKDF, per germline (reference sequence). With 2 bases removed from V and 4 bases from J, the gap between germline ends came to 11 bases. The CDR3 has 14 residues. CDR3 sequence (DNA): TGTGCCACCAGCAGACGGGGTTTAGGAGAGACCCAGTACTTC. Protein product: CATSRRGLGETQYF.

The DNA for the CDR3 is TGCGCCAGCAGCTCCCCTAGCGGAAAGAACACCGGGGAGCTGTTTTTT. This encodes CASSSPSGKNTGELFF. V and J are TRBV5-1 and TRBJ2-2; 7 positions match TRBD2. The CDR3 sequence is 16 residues long. Germline values: CDR1 SGHRS, CDR2 YFSETQ. Losses at the gene ends were 3 bases for V and 1 base for J; bases not matched to a gene: 6.

The CDR3 nucleotides read TGTGCCACCAGCAGGGGACCCTTGGGCGCGGGACTAGCTGACAATGAGCAGTTCTTC. Amino acid sequence: CATSRGPLGAGLADNEQFF. The chain couples TRBV15 to TRBJ2-1; 9 bases fit TRBD2. Unmatched junction bases numbered 17, after V lost 3 bases and J lost 5 bases. The CDR3 sequence is 19 residues long. Per germline, CDR1 LNHNV and CDR2 YYDKDF (reference sequence).

A remark on this clone: Other DNA sequences in the sample encode the same CDR3. The genes are TRBV5-1 and TRBJ2-7; 9 bases map to TRBD1. The germline V gene encodes CDR1 SGHRS and CDR2 YFSETQ. The CDR3 totals 15 residues. The trim removed 3 bases at V and 1 base at J, leaving 5 bases unmatched. The CDR3 DNA reads TGCGCCAGCAGCTCAACCGGGACAGGGTCCTACGAGCAGTACTTC. Its translation: CASSSTGTGSYEQYF.

The chain uses TRBV5-8 and TRBJ2-2, with a weak D call TRBD2 (6 bases). From germline, CDR1 is SGHTS and CDR2 YDEGEE. V shed 0 bases and J shed 4 bases, with 13 bases lying between them. The CDR3 length is 16 residues. The CDR3 nucleotides read TGTGCCAGCAGCTTGGTGTCGGGAGCGGTCACCGGGGAGCTGTTTTTT. It yields the protein CASSLVSGAVTGELFF. The full variable domain, rest sourced from reference TRBV5-8 and TRBJ2-2, is EAGVTQSPTHLIKTRGQQATLRCSPISGHTSVYWYQQALGLGLQFLLWYDEGEERNRGNFPPRFSGRQFPNYSSELNVNALELEDSALYLCASSLVSGAVTGELFFGEGSRLTVL.

The rearrangement links TRBV5-6 to TRBJ2-5, with 8 nucleotides matching TRBD1. This CDR3 comprises 15 residues. The germline gives CDR1 SGHDT, CDR2 YYEEEE. V shed 0 bases and J 2 bases; nucleotides not matched to a gene: 3. Written as DNA, the CDR3 is TGTGCCAGCAGCTTGGGACAGGGGATGCAAGAGACCCAGTACTTC. Amino acid sequence: CASSLGQGMQETQYF.

This clone was seen a single time. This chain connects TRBV5-1 to TRBJ2-7; 16 bases map to TRBD2. Germline values: CDR1 SGHRS, CDR2 YFSETQ. V lost 7 bases and J lost 7; bases outside the gene matches: 14. The CDR3 consists of 17 residues. For the CDR3, the DNA is TGCGCCAGCTGTCCGGGACTAGCGGGAGGGCCTGCCGGGGAGCAGTACTTC. Translation gives CASCPGLAGGPAGEQYF.

The CDR3, as DNA: TGTGCCACAAAGCGGGATCCCACAGATACGCAGTATTTT. This gives the protein CATKRDPTDTQYF. V and J are TRBV6-5 and TRBJ2-3, with 7 bases fitting TRBD2. Germline V lookup: CDR1 MNHEY, CDR2 SVGAGI. Germline trimming cut 10 bases from V and 2 bases from J; bases unmatched to any gene: 6. CDR3 length: 13 residues.

This chain uses TRBV6-1 with TRBJ2-7; D remains ambiguous. The length of the CDR3 is 14 residues. The V end was cut by 3 bases, the J end by 3 bases, with 12 bases between. Germline V lookup: CDR1 MNHNS, CDR2 SASEGT. The CDR3 DNA is TGTGCCAGCAGTGAGGTAGGAGCGATCTACGAGCAGTACTTC. Translated, it gives CASSEVGAIYEQYF.

The chain recombines TRBV5-1 with TRBJ2-1, with 13 bases aligning to TRBD2. V shed 2 bases and J 9 bases; nucleotides not matched to a gene: 11. CDR3 size: 17 residues. Germline assignment: CDR1 SGHRS and CDR2 YFSETQ. The CDR3 loop is CASSLRDGLAGDLEQFF. The CDR3 DNA sequence: TGCGCCAGCAGCTTACGAGATGGACTAGCGGGAGATCTTGAGCAGTTCTTC.

The CDR3: CASGLVPLGWGDYGYTF. The CDR3, as DNA: TGTGCTAGTGGTTTGGTACCGCTGGGATGGGGCGACTATGGCTACACCTTC. V gene TRBV12-5 combines with J gene TRBJ1-2, with D maybe TRBD1 (5 bases). The V end lost 0 bases, the J end lost 3 bases, and 17 bases lay between the germline ends. The CDR3 is made up of 17 amino acids. Germline CDR1 LGHNT, CDR2 FRNRAP.

Of note for this clone: The junction and the germline gene differ at one end; a read error may be behind it. Other DNA sequences within the sample encode an identical CDR3. The chain couples TRBV29-1 to TRBJ1-2, with no clear D. Germline CDR1 and CDR2: SQVTM and ANQGSEA. This CDR3 comprises 9 residues. In nucleotides, the CDR3 is TGCAGCGTCGAAGTCGGCTACACCTTC. Amino acid sequence: CSVEVGYTF.

Note on this clone: Additional DNA sequences in this sample encode the identical CDR3. This rearrangement joins TRBV19 to TRBJ1-5, with a possible D match to TRBD1 (6 bases). Trimming shortened V by 3 bases and J by 4 bases, and 7 bases separated the two germline ends. From germline, CDR1 is LNHDA and CDR2 SQIVND (reference sequence). The CDR3 has 13 amino acids. CDR3 sequence (DNA): TGTGCCAGTAGTATGACAGGAAATCAGCCCCAGCATTTT. This encodes CASSMTGNQPQHF.

The chain uses TRBV6-1 and TRBJ2-1; TRBD2 might be the D (6 bases). The V gene lost 4 bases and the J gene lost 3 bases, with 10 bases spanning the gap. The CDR3 is 14 amino acids. Per the germline V gene, CDR1 is MNHNS and CDR2 is SASEGT. Here the CDR3 reads CASSGGLVYNEQFF. As DNA, the CDR3 is TGTGCCAGCAGTGGGGGACTCGTCTACAATGAGCAGTTCTTC.

The genes are TRBV14 and TRBJ2-7; 8 bases map to TRBD1. This CDR3 comprises 16 residues. The germline V gene has CDR1 SGHDN and CDR2 FVKESK. The trim removed 5 bases at V and 4 bases at J, leaving 13 bases unmatched. The CDR3: CASSFDRGGFGYEQYF. Written as DNA, the CDR3 is TGTGCCAGCAGCTTCGACAGGGGAGGATTTGGTTACGAGCAGTACTTC.

The rearrangement joins TRBV7-3 to TRBJ2-1; 14 bases are a match to TRBD2. Germline lookup yields CDR1 SGHTA and CDR2 FQGTGA. The CDR3 is 14 residues long. V dropped 5 bases and J dropped 10; count of bases not matched to a gene: 4. The DNA of the CDR3 is TGTGCCAGCAGCCTAGGACTAGCGGGAGGAGAGCAGTTCTTC. Its translation is CASSLGLAGGEQFF.

The V call is TRBV19, the J call TRBJ2-1; 9 bases match TRBD2. With V trimmed by 6 bases and J by 1 base, 7 bases remained unmatched. The CDR3 has 16 residues. Per the germline V gene, CDR1 is LNHDA and CDR2 is SQIVND (reference sequence). The CDR3 sequence: CASRTPSGTSYNEQFF. CDR3 DNA: TGTGCCAGTAGAACCCCTAGCGGGACATCCTACAATGAGCAGTTCTTC.

The V gene is TRBV12-5, the J gene TRBJ1-1, with 9 bases identical to TRBD1. Trimming took 4 bases from V and 5 from J; bases not matched to a gene: 14. The CDR3 has 17 residues. Germline V gene data show CDR1 as LGHNT and CDR2 as FRNRAP. CDR3 residues: CASGSEAGTGRWTEAFF. For the CDR3, the DNA is TGTGCTAGTGGTTCCGAAGCGGGGACAGGGAGGTGGACTGAAGCTTTCTTT.

This chain joins TRBV28 and TRBJ1-2; 7 bases match TRBD1. Germline CDR1 and CDR2: MDHEN and SYDVKM. V dropped 4 bases and J dropped 3; count of bases not matched to a gene: 8. The CDR3 totals 15 residues. The CDR3, as DNA: TGTGCCAGCAGTTCCCTGGGGACAGCGTACTATGGCTACACCTTC. This sequence encodes CASSSLGTAYYGYTF.

The chain uses TRBV18 and TRBJ2-5, with 7 bases matching TRBD1. In germline, CDR1 is KGHSH, CDR2 LQKENI. CDR3 length equals 15 residues. V gave up 3 bases and J gave up 5 bases; unmatched junction bases: 9. Here the CDR3 DNA reads TGTGCCAGCTCACCGGTGAGGGGGCTCTGGGAGACCCAGTACTTC. It specifies CASSPVRGLWETQYF.

This rearrangement joins TRBV7-9 to TRBJ1-3; no definite D call. The V and J ends lost 7 bases and 2 bases respectively, with 15 bases between them. The CDR3 runs 15 residues. The germline V gene has CDR1 SEHNR and CDR2 FQNEAQ (reference sequence). CDR3 in DNA: TGTGCCAGCACCGTACTGGGGAGAGCTGGAAACACCATATATTTT. Translating it yields CASTVLGRAGNTIYF. The whole variable domain, remainder taken from reference TRBV7-9 and TRBJ1-3, is DTGVSQNPRHKITKRGQNVTFRCDPISEHNRLYWYRQTLGQGPEFLTYFQNEAQLEKSRLLSDRFSAERPKGSFSTLEIQRTEQGDSAMYLCASTVLGRAGNTIYFGEGSWLTVV.

A single count supports this clone. The J gene is TRBJ2-1, the V gene TRBV25-1; 10 positions agree with TRBD2. With V trimmed by 2 bases and J by 4 bases, 5 bases remained unmatched. Germline V gives CDR1 MGHDK, CDR2 SYGVNS. The CDR3 runs to 16 residues. DNA for the CDR3: TGTGCCAGCAGTGAAACTAGCGGGATGAGTTACAATGAGCAGTTCTTC. It yields the protein CASSETSGMSYNEQFF.

J is TRBJ2-7 and V is TRBV21-1; the table calls TRBD2, which could not be checked here. TRBV21-1 is a pseudogene. This CDR3 is built from 16 residues. The CDR3 DNA sequence: TGTGCCAGCTTCCGGCCATCGGGGAGGGGGATCTACGAGCAGTACTTC. Protein sequence: CASFRPSGRGIYEQYF.

V usage is TRBV5-1 and J usage is TRBJ2-3; no clear D gene. The CDR3 extends over 15 amino acids. V was pared by 4 bases and J by 8 bases, with 20 bases between. The germline gives CDR1 SGHRS, CDR2 YFSETQ. The DNA of the CDR3 is TGCGCCAGCAGCCCTACGGCTCCCTCTGACGGTACGCAGTATTTT. It specifies CASSPTAPSDGTQYF. Full variable domain (remainder filled in from reference TRBV5-1 and TRBJ2-3): KAGVTQTPRYLIKTRGQQVTLSCSPISGHRSVSWYQQTPGQGLQFLFEYFSETQRNKGNFPGRFSGRQFSNSRSEMNVSTLELGDSALYLCASSPTAPSDGTQYFGPGTRLTVL.